Shown below are 23 T cell receptor beta chains from a single sample sequenced in a study of OX40 agonist ivuxolimab in advanced cancers. Generated by immunoSEQ multiplex PCR, the TCRdb table keeps only in-frame clones and is missing some. The sample yields some 150,000 clones, more than 85% seen once. Sequencing was performed on CD4+ or CD8+ T cells sorted from blood, taken in a trial of the OX40 agonist ivuxolimab. These receptor sequences come from an adult with an advanced solid tumor such as melanoma, head and neck, liver or kidney cancer.

The J gene is TRBJ2-6, the V gene TRBV27; D gene uncertain. Germline V gives CDR1 MNHEY, CDR2 SMNVEV (reference sequence). This CDR3 comprises 13 residues. Trimming cost V 6 bases and J 0 bases, with 3 bases left between them. The CDR3 DNA reads as TGTGCCAGCAGCACCTCTGGGGCCAACGTCCTGACTTTC. Amino acids: CASSTSGANVLTF.

The CDR3 DNA is TGTGCCAGCAGCTCCCCCGGGGGGCACATGAACACTGAAGCTTTCTTT. This sequence encodes CASSSPGGHMNTEAFF. The chain carries TRBV7-2 and TRBJ1-1; maybe TRBD1 (6 bases). The V gene's germline CDR1 is SGHTA and CDR2 FQGNSA. The CDR3 is 16 amino acids. The V end lost 4 bases, the J end lost 0 bases, and 15 bases lay between the germline ends.

The chain couples TRBV6-6 to TRBJ1-2; tentatively, D is TRBD1 (5 bases). The CDR3 has 13 residues. Trimming took off 4 bases at V and 5 bases at J, with 11 bases between the two ends. Per germline, CDR1 MNHNY and CDR2 SVGAGI (reference sequence). The CDR3 loop is CASSLRGGYGYTF. The CDR3 nucleotides are TGTGCCAGCAGTTTACGGGGGGGGTATGGCTACACCTTC.

This clone was seen only a few times. The rearrangement uses TRBV5-8 and TRBJ1-2; D uncertain. The CDR3 spans 12 residues. CDR1 SGHTS and CDR2 YDEGEE come from the germline V gene. V lost 1 base to trimming and J lost 3 bases, with 4 bases between them. The chain's CDR3 is CASSLSYYGYTF. Written as DNA, the CDR3 is TGTGCCAGCAGCTTGTCTTACTATGGCTACACCTTC.

This clone was seen a handful of times. The rearrangement links TRBV6-1 to TRBJ1-6, with D unresolved. Trimming shortened V by 0 bases and J by 14 bases, and 11 bases separated the two germline ends. Germline V gene sequence: CDR1 MNHNS, CDR2 SASEGT. CDR3 length: 13 amino acids. The CDR3 protein is CASSEAGIRALHF. CDR3 nucleotides: TGTGCCAGCAGTGAAGCTGGGATACGGGCCCTCCACTTT.

V gene TRBV6-6 combines with J gene TRBJ1-5; D may be TRBD1 (6 bases). V was shortened by 5 bases and J by 0 bases, with 8 bases between the two germline ends. The germline V gene has CDR1 MNHNY and CDR2 SVGAGI (reference sequence). The CDR3 has 14 residues. The DNA of the CDR3 is TGTGCCAGCAGTCCACAGGGTAGCAATCAGCCCCAGCATTTT. It translates to CASSPQGSNQPQHF.

Comments on this clone: A junction boundary mismatches the germline segment, possibly from a read error. The sample holds other DNA sequences that translate to the same CDR3. The chain recombines TRBV28 with TRBJ2-7, with TRBD2 identical over 8 bases. Germline loops: CDR1 MDHEN, CDR2 SYDVKM. CDR3 size: 15 residues. The CDR3 is CASGSLGRDSNEQYF. The DNA for the CDR3 is TGCGCCAGCGGGAGTTTAGGGCGGGATAGCAACGAGCAGTACTTC.

The chain carries TRBV6-5 and TRBJ2-7; TRBD1 matches at 7 bases. The CDR3 is 14 amino acids. J gave up 0 bases and V 7 bases, and 6 bases lay outside the gene matches. CDR1 MNHEY and CDR2 SVGAGI come from the germline V gene. The CDR3 DNA follows: TGTGCCAGCACCCAGACAGGGTTCTCCTACGAGCAGTACTTC. This codes for CASTQTGFSYEQYF.

The rearrangement joins TRBV20-1 to TRBJ2-1; D call uncertain. This CDR3 region has 11 residues. The V gene's germline CDR1 is DFQATT and CDR2 SNEGSKA (reference sequence). With 1 base removed from V and 8 bases from J, the gap between germline ends came to 6 bases. Here the CDR3 DNA reads TGCAGTGCTAGAGTGGGCTATGAGCAGTTCTTC. Translated, it gives CSARVGYEQFF.

The chain carries TRBV7-2 and TRBJ1-2; 8 bases are shared with TRBD1. J was trimmed by 3 bases and V by 3 bases; bases with no gene match: 6. This CDR3 region has 15 residues. The V gene's germline CDR1 is SGHTA and CDR2 FQGNSA. The CDR3 loop is CASSFYRGGDYGYTF. The CDR3 DNA follows: TGTGCCAGCAGCTTTTACAGGGGGGGTGACTATGGCTACACCTTC.

Only one count was recorded for this clone. The chain combines TRBV5-8 with TRBJ2-2; 7 positions agree with TRBD1. After removal of 4 bases from V and 1 base from J, the junction contained 7 bases not matched to a gene. The CDR3 has 16 residues. CDR1 is SGHTS and CDR2 is YDEGEE in the germline V gene. CDR3 bases: TGTGCCAGCAGCCCAAGAAGGACAGGGAACACCGGGGAGCTGTTTTTT. It specifies CASSPRRTGNTGELFF.

CDR3 sequence reads: CASSRPSGRTSTDTQYF. DNA for the CDR3: TGTGCCAGCAGCCGACCCAGCGGGAGAACTAGCACAGATACGCAGTATTTT. This chain connects TRBV7-6 to TRBJ2-3; 8 bases match TRBD2. Germline-derived CDR1 and CDR2 are SGHVS and FNYEAQ. CDR3 length: 17 residues. With V trimmed by 5 bases and J by 0 bases, 10 bases remained unmatched.

The rearrangement uses TRBV7-8 and TRBJ1-2; TRBD1 agrees at 8 bases. This CDR3 comprises 14 residues. Looked up from germline, CDR1 is SGHVS and CDR2 is FQNEAQ. V lost 6 bases, J lost 3 bases, and 6 bases stayed unmatched. Here the CDR3 DNA reads TGTGCCAGCAGATCCGGACAGGGCTACTATGGCTACACCTTC. This gives the protein CASRSGQGYYGYTF.

The gene calls are TRBV23-1 and TRBJ1-6; 8 positions match TRBD1. TRBV23-1 is reported as an ORF; its role is uncertain. This CDR3 region has 19 residues. V lost 0 bases to trimming and J lost 3 bases; unmatched junction nucleotides: 10. CDR3 in amino acids: CASSQSPRTGIYYNSPLHF. The CDR3 nucleotides are TGCGCCAGCAGTCAATCCCCCCGGACAGGGATCTACTATAATTCACCCCTCCACTTT.

The gene calls are TRBV28 and TRBJ1-5, with 7 bases aligning to TRBD1. The length of the CDR3 is 14 residues. With 4 bases clipped from V and 7 bases from J, the junction kept 7 bases outside the gene matches. Germline V CDR1 and CDR2: MDHEN, SYDVKM. The CDR3 DNA is TGTGCCAGCAGTTATGGACAGGTACGCCAGCCCCAGCATTTT. It translates to CASSYGQVRQPQHF. Combining the CDR3 with reference TRBV28 and TRBJ1-5 gives the whole variable domain DVKVTQSSRYLVKRTGEKVFLECVQDMDHENMFWYRQDPGLGLRLIYFSYDVKMKEKGDIPEGYSVSREKKERFSLILESASTNQTSMYLCASSYGQVRQPQHFGDGTRLSIL.

On this clone: The identical CDR3 is also encoded by other nucleotide sequences in the sample. The J gene is TRBJ1-5, the V gene TRBV6-5, with TRBD1 as a possible D gene (6 bases). Trimming left V 6 bases short and J 0 bases short, with 12 bases between. The V gene's germline CDR1 is MNHEY and CDR2 SVGAGI. The CDR3 totals 15 residues. CDR3 coding DNA: TGTGCCAGCAGCCGCGGACAGAATAGCAATCAGCCCCAGCATTTT. Its translation is CASSRGQNSNQPQHF.

This clone was detected only a few times. The chain couples TRBV21-1 to TRBJ1-2. TRBV21-1 corresponds to a pseudogene. This CDR3 has 16 amino acids. CDR3 bases: TGTGCCAGCAGCAAAGGTCCCCCTGGGGGAGCCGGCGGCTACACCTTC. Translated, it gives CASSKGPPGGAGGYTF.

Only a few counts were recorded for this clone. This chain uses TRBV19 with TRBJ1-2, with D perhaps matching TRBD1 (5 bases). CDR3 size: 10 residues. Germline lookup yields CDR1 LNHDA and CDR2 SQIVND (reference sequence). V dropped 10 bases and J dropped 8 bases, with 11 bases sitting between them. CDR3 nucleotide sequence: TGTGCCACCTACCGGGGCGGCTACACCTTC. It is translated as CATYRGGYTF.

This sequence joins TRBV6-5 and TRBJ2-5, with D possibly matching TRBD2 (5 bases). Germline CDR1 is MNHEY and CDR2 is SVGAGI. Trimming took 2 bases from V and 7 from J, leaving 14 bases between them. CDR3 length equals 14 residues. The CDR3 here is CASSYEGSRPTQYF. CDR3 bases: TGTGCCAGCAGTTACGAGGGCTCCCGGCCGACCCAGTACTTC.

The genes are TRBV18 and TRBJ1-1; D is ambiguous. CDR1 is KGHSH and CDR2 is LQKENI in the germline V gene. V lost 4 bases and J 7 bases, leaving 19 bases between the germline ends. This CDR3 is 15 amino acids long. The CDR3 DNA reads TGTGCCAGCTCACTTTTGTCCGGGGATGACATTGAAGCTTTCTTT. The encoded protein is CASSLLSGDDIEAFF.

V usage is TRBV6-5 and J usage is TRBJ1-1; D call uncertain. The germline V gene has CDR1 MNHEY and CDR2 SVGAGI. This CDR3 is 14 amino acids long. V was clipped by 1 base and J by 7 bases, with 13 bases between them. The CDR3 sequence is CASSYFITPSEAFF. The CDR3 nucleotides read TGTGCCAGCAGTTACTTTATCACTCCTAGTGAAGCTTTCTTT.

V usage is TRBV6-5 and J usage is TRBJ1-6; D gene uncertain. V lost 7 bases, J lost 7 bases, and 8 bases lay in between. Germline CDR1 MNHEY, CDR2 SVGAGI. There are 12 residues in the CDR3. CDR3 DNA sequence: TGTGCCAGCAAAGGAGGAAATTCACCCCTCCACTTT. Its protein is CASKGGNSPLHF.

The DNA for the CDR3 is TGTGCCAGCAGGGGGCAACGGACTAGCGTACTCTACGAGCAGTACTTC. The encoded protein is CASRGQRTSVLYEQYF. The chain is built from TRBV7-9 and TRBJ2-7; 9 bases align to TRBD2. The germline V gene encodes CDR1 SEHNR and CDR2 FQNEAQ (reference sequence). CDR3 length: 16 amino acids. After removal of 6 bases from V and 3 bases from J, the junction contained 12 bases not matched to a gene.